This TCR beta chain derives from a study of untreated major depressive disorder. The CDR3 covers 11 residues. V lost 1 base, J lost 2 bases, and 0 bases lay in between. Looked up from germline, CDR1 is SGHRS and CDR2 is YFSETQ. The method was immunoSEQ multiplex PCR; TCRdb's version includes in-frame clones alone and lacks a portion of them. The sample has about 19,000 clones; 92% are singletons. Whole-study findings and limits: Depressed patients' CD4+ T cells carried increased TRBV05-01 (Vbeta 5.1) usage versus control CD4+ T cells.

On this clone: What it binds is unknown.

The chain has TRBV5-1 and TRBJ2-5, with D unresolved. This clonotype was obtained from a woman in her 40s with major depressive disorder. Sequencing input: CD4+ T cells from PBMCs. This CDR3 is CASSLQETQYF. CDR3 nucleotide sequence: TGCGCCAGCAGCTTGCAAGAGACCCAGTACTTC.